The clone carrying this T cell receptor beta chain was seen repeatedly, ten times or more. The data are from a study of T cells in Graves' hyperthyroidism and ophthalmopathy. In germline, CDR1 is SGHTA, CDR2 FQGTGA. The CDR3 consists of 15 residues. V gave up 2 bases and J gave up 7 bases; unmatched junction bases: 6. Amplified TCR beta CDR3 regions derived from RNA transcripts. HTBI primers were used for first-round RT-PCR of the TCR CDR3. TCRdb used MiXCR to reprocess the multiplex PCR reads, holding one entry per CDR3 protein. The sample shows 250,000 to 300,000 distinct CDR3 sequences, approximately 15% of them seen only once.

The TCR comes from a woman in her thirties or forties with Graves' hyperthyroidism. The V and J genes are TRBV7-3 and TRBJ2-2, with 8 positions matching TRBD1. What was sequenced was blood. CDR3 region: CASSLGTGESGELFF. CDR3 DNA sequence: TGTGCCAGCAGCTTAGGGACAGGCGAGAGCGGGGAGCTGTTTTTT.